This entry lists 18 T cell receptor beta chains sequenced from one sample in a study of OX40 agonist ivuxolimab in advanced cancers. Assay used: immunoSEQ multiplex PCR; TCRdb lists only in-frame clones, some missing. The sample yields over 40,000 clones, more than 75% seen once. The source material was CD4+ or CD8+ T cells sorted from blood, sampled in a trial of the OX40 agonist ivuxolimab. Source of these receptors: an adult with an advanced solid tumor such as melanoma, head and neck, liver or kidney cancer.

The chain has TRBV2 and TRBJ1-5; no reliable D call. Germline V gene sequence: CDR1 SNHLY, CDR2 FYNNEI. The CDR3 contains 14 residues. V was cut by 5 bases and J by 0 bases, with 8 bases left in between. The CDR3 is CASSLHISNQPQHF. In nucleotides, the CDR3 is TGTGCCAGCAGTCTTCATATTAGCAATCAGCCCCAGCATTTT.

The genes are TRBV29-1 and TRBJ2-3, with 9 bases aligning to TRBD1. Germline V lookup: CDR1 SQVTM, CDR2 ANQGSEA. This CDR3 has 13 residues. With 3 bases clipped from V and 6 bases from J, the junction kept 4 bases outside the gene matches. The CDR3 DNA follows: TGCAGCGTTGAGGGACAGGGTCAGGATACGCAGTATTTT. It yields the protein CSVEGQGQDTQYF.

The V call is TRBV18, the J call TRBJ1-5; the D is unclear. The CDR3 length is 14 residues. Trimming took off 3 bases at V and 0 bases at J, with 6 bases between the two ends. Germline V CDR1 and CDR2: KGHSH, LQKENI. CDR3 nucleotides: TGTGCCAGCTCACCCGGCAATAGCAATCAGCCCCAGCATTTT. Translation gives CASSPGNSNQPQHF.

The chain links TRBV10-3 to TRBJ1-3; D ambiguous. The CDR3 spans 12 residues. V lost 6 bases and J lost 1, with 4 bases in between. Germline V gene data show CDR1 as ENHRY and CDR2 as SYGVKD. CDR3 DNA: TGTGCCATCAGAGGATCTGGAAACACCATATATTTT. It is translated as CAIRGSGNTIYF.

This clone was picked up one time. This chain joins TRBV28 and TRBJ2-1; 7 bases map to TRBD2. Trimming cost V 9 bases and J 7 bases; bases outside gene matches: 15. Germline V gene data show CDR1 as MDHEN and CDR2 as SYDVKM. This CDR3 spans 15 amino acids. In nucleotides, the CDR3 is TGTGCCAGTAAAGACCGGCGGGAGAGGTTTAATGAGCAGTTCTTC. Translation: CASKDRRERFNEQFF.

J is TRBJ2-1 and V is TRBV2; D might be TRBD1 (5 bases). The CDR3 is 13 residues long. V lost 10 bases and J 3 bases, leaving 13 bases between the germline ends. Germline V CDR1 and CDR2: SNHLY, FYNNEI. The CDR3 is CATTGSLYNEQFF. The CDR3 nucleotides read TGTGCCACCACAGGCTCCCTCTACAATGAGCAGTTCTTC.

V and J are TRBV18 and TRBJ2-1, with 11 bases that match TRBD1. Germline loops: CDR1 KGHSH, CDR2 LQKENI. CDR3 size: 17 residues. V was clipped by 2 bases and J by 3 bases; unmatched bases: 6. The CDR3 coding sequence is TGTGCCAGCTCACCAAGTAGCGGGACAGGGGGCTACAATGAGCAGTTCTTC. Its protein product is CASSPSSGTGGYNEQFF.

V usage is TRBV4-1 and J usage is TRBJ1-1; D is possibly TRBD1 (5 bases). Germline V gives CDR1 MGHRA, CDR2 YSYEKL. CDR3 size: 16 residues. Trimming removed 0 bases at V and 4 bases at J, with 15 bases between. The CDR3 DNA reads TGCGCCAGCAGCCAAGAGGTTCTAGGGGTCACCACTGAAGCTTTCTTT. As protein: CASSQEVLGVTTEAFF.

CDR3 DNA sequence: TGTGCCAGCAGCCCTGGACAGGGGGAAGAGACCCAGTACTTC. This sequence encodes CASSPGQGEETQYF. This chain joins TRBV5-4 and TRBJ2-5; 10 bases are a match to TRBD1. V dropped 4 bases and J dropped 3; count of bases not matched to a gene: 3. The CDR3 is 14 residues long. Per germline, CDR1 SGHNT and CDR2 YYREEE (reference sequence).

CDR3: CASSLFGQGRGGYTF. CDR3 sequence (DNA): TGTGCCAGCAGTTTATTTGGACAGGGTCGGGGTGGCTACACCTTC. The rearrangement joins TRBV28 to TRBJ1-2; 8 bases line up with TRBD1. Germline CDR1 and CDR2: MDHEN and SYDVKM. This CDR3 spans 15 amino acids. Trimming took 1 base from V and 7 from J; bases not matched to a gene: 8.

This clone turned up a few times. V is TRBV6-1 and J is TRBJ2-2; D not certain. The V end was cut by 1 base, the J end by 0 bases, with 9 bases between. Looked up from germline, CDR1 is MNHNS and CDR2 is SASEGT. This CDR3 region has 16 residues. The CDR3 protein is CASSEEGAANTGELFF. The CDR3 region has the DNA TGTGCCAGCAGTGAAGAGGGTGCCGCGAACACCGGGGAGCTGTTTTTT.

This clone was detected a few times. The chain couples TRBV14 to TRBJ2-3, with D possibly being TRBD2 (6 bases). CDR1 is SGHDN, CDR2 FVKESK, per germline. Trimming took off 1 base at V and 0 bases at J, with 11 bases between the two ends. The CDR3 is made up of 16 amino acids. The CDR3 loop is CASSQGAGHSTDTQYF. CDR3 bases: TGTGCCAGCAGCCAAGGGGCGGGGCATAGCACAGATACGCAGTATTTT.

This clone occurred once. This chain links TRBV28 with TRBJ2-7, with 7 bases fitting TRBD1. V lost 1 base and J lost 2; bases outside the gene matches: 11. This CDR3 spans 17 amino acids. Germline V gene data show CDR1 as MDHEN and CDR2 as SYDVKM. The CDR3 sequence: CASSLYRTGARPYEQYF. The CDR3 nucleotides are TGTGCCAGCAGTTTATATAGAACAGGGGCCCGACCCTACGAGCAGTACTTC. Full variable domain (outside the CDR3, taken from reference TRBV28 and TRBJ2-7): DVKVTQSSRYLVKRTGEKVFLECVQDMDHENMFWYRQDPGLGLRLIYFSYDVKMKEKGDIPEGYSVSREKKERFSLILESASTNQTSMYLCASSLYRTGARPYEQYFGPGTRLTVT.

This clone was picked up one time. The V call is TRBV30, the J call TRBJ1-1, with D tentatively TRBD1 (6 bases). Trimming removed 4 bases from V and 1 base from J, with 10 bases in between. The germline gives CDR1 GTSNPN, CDR2 SVGIG (reference sequence). CDR3 size: 13 residues. The CDR3 sequence is CAWNRERNTEAFF. CDR3 coding DNA: TGTGCCTGGAACAGGGAGAGGAACACTGAAGCTTTCTTT.

The CDR3 nucleotides read TGTGCCAGCAGCCGGTCCGGGGGCTACGAGCAGTACTTC. This sequence encodes CASSRSGGYEQYF. The chain is built from TRBV7-9 and TRBJ2-7, with D possibly being TRBD2 (6 bases). Germline V gene lookup returns CDR1 SEHNR and CDR2 FQNEAQ (reference sequence). This CDR3 has 13 amino acids. The V gene lost 5 bases and the J gene lost 3 bases, with 11 bases spanning the gap.

The gene calls are TRBV6-5 and TRBJ2-7; 7 bases align to TRBD1. CDR3 length equals 14 residues. The germline V gene encodes CDR1 MNHEY and CDR2 SVGAGI. The V segment lost 6 bases and the J segment 0 bases; nucleotides outside the gene matches: 5. CDR3 region: CASSFDRDSYEQYF. For the CDR3, the DNA is TGTGCCAGCAGCTTTGACAGGGACTCCTACGAGCAGTACTTC.

This clone was recorded once. The same CDR3 is also encoded by other DNA sequences in this sample. The genes are TRBV29-1 and TRBJ2-7; maybe TRBD1 (6 bases). Germline V gene sequence: CDR1 SQVTM, CDR2 ANQGSEA. V shed 6 bases and J shed 1 base, with 10 bases lying between them. This CDR3 is 12 amino acids long. The DNA for the CDR3 is TGCAGCGTCCTGACAGGATCCTACGAGCAGTACTTC. It encodes CSVLTGSYEQYF.

This rearrangement joins TRBV5-4 to TRBJ2-1, with D perhaps TRBD2 (6 bases). CDR3 length: 16 amino acids. Between the trimmed V and J ends, which lost 6 bases and 1 base, there was a span of 17 bases. Germline-derived CDR1 and CDR2 are SGHNT and YYREEE (reference sequence). Here the CDR3 DNA reads TGTGCCAGCACCCGACCCCGAGGAGGGTCCTACAATGAGCAGTTCTTC. This translates into CASTRPRGGSYNEQFF.